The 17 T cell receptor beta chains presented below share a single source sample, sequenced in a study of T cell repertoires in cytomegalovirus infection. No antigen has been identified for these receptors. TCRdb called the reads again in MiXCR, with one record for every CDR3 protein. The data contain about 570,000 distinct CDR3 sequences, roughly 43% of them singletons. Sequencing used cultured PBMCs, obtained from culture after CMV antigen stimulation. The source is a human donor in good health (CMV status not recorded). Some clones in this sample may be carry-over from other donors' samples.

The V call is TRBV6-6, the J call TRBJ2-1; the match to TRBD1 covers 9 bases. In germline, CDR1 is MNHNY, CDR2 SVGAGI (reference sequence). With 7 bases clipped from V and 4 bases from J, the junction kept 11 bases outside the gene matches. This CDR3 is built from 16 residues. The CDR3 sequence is CASTNMTGTGYNEQFF. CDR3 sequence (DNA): TGTGCCAGCACAAATATGACCGGGACAGGGTACAATGAGCAGTTCTTC.

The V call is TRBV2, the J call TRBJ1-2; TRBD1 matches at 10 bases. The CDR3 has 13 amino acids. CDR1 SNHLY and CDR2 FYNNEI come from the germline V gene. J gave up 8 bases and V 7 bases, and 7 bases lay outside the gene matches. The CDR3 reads CASTRTGGGGYTF. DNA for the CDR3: TGTGCCAGCACTCGGACAGGGGGAGGGGGCTACACCTTC.

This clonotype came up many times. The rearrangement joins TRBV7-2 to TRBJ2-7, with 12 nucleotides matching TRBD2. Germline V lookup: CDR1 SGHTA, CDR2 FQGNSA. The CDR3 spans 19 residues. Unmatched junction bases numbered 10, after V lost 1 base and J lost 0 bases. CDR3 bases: TGTGCCAGCAGCTTAGGTCGGGGACTAGCGGGTCAAAGCTCCTACGAGCAGTACTTC. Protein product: CASSLGRGLAGQSSYEQYF.

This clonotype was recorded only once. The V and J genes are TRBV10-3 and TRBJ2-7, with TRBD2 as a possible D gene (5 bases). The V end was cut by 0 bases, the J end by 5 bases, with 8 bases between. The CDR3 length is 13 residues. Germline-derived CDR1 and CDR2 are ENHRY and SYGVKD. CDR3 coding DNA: TGTGCCATCAGTGAGTCTGCCGGGAACGAGCAGTACTTC. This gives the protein CAISESAGNEQYF.

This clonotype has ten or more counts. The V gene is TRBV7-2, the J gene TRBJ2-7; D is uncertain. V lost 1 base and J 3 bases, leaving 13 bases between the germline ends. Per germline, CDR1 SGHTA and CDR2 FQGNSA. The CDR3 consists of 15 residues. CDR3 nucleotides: TGTGCCAGCAGCTTAGGACCAGGTGATGGCTACGAGCAGTACTTC. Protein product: CASSLGPGDGYEQYF.

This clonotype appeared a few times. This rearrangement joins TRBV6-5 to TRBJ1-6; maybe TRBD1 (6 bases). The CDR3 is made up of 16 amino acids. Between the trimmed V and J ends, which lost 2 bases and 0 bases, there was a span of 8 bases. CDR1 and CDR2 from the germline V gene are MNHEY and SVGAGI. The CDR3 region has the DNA TGTGCCAGCAGTTACAGGGGGGACTCCTATAATTCACCCCTCCACTTT. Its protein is CASSYRGDSYNSPLHF.

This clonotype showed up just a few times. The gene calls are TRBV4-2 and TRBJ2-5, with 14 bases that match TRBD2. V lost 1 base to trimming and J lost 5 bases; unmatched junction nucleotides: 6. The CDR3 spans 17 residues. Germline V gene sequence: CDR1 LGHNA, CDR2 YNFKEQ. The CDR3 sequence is CASSQGLAGGPGETQYF. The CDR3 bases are TGTGCCAGCAGCCAAGGACTAGCGGGGGGGCCGGGGGAGACCCAGTACTTC.

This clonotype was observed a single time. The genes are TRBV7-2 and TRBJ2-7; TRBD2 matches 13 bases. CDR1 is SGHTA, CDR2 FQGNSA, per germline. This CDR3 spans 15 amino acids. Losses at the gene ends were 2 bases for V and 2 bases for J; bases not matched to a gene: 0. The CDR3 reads CASSLTSGGAYEQYF. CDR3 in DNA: TGTGCCAGCAGCTTAACTAGCGGGGGGGCCTACGAGCAGTACTTC.

The CDR3 region is CASSDSPGQPYTF. As DNA, the CDR3 is TGTGCCAGCAGTGATTCCCCAGGGCAGCCGTACACCTTC. The rearrangement uses TRBV2 and TRBJ1-2, with D maybe TRBD1 (5 bases). The CDR3 is made up of 13 amino acids. The germline V gene encodes CDR1 SNHLY and CDR2 FYNNEI. The ends were cut back, 3 bases at V and 11 bases at J, with 16 bases in the middle.

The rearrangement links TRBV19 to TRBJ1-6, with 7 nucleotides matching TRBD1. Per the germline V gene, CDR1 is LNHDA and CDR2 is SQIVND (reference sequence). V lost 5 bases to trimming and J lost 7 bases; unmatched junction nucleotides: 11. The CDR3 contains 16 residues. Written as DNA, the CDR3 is TGTGCCAGTAGTTCCTCGCGGACAGGTTTAAATTCACCCCTCCACTTT. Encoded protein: CASSSSRTGLNSPLHF. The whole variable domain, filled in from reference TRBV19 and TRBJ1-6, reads DGGITQSPKYLFRKEGQNVTLSCEQNLNHDAMYWYRQDPGQGLRLIYYSQIVNDFQKGDIAEGYSVSREKKESFPLTVTSAQKNPTAFYLCASSSSRTGLNSPLHFGNGTRLTVT.

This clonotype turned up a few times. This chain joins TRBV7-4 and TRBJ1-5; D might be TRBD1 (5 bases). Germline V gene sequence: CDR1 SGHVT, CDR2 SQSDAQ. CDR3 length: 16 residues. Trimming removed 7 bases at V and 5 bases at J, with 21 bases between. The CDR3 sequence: CASKPESVQGDQPQHF. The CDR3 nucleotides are TGTGCCAGCAAGCCGGAGTCCGTTCAGGGCGATCAGCCCCAGCATTTT.

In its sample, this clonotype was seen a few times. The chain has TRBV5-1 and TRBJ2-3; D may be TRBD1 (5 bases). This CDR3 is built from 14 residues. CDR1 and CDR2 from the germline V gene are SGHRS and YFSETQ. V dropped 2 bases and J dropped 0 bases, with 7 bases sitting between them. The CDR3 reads CASSFRQSTDTQYF. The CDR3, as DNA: TGCGCCAGCAGCTTTCGACAGAGCACAGATACGCAGTATTTT.

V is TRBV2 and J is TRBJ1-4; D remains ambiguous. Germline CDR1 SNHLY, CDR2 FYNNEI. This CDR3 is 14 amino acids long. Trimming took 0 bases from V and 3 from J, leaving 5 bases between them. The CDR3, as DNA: TGTGCCAGCAGTGAAGCAGCGGCTAATGAAAAACTGTTTTTT. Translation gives CASSEAAANEKLFF.

CDR3 nucleotide sequence: TGTGCCAGCAGCGTGCCGTCGTGGGAGACCCAGTACTTC. It codes for CASSVPSWETQYF. V usage is TRBV7-9 and J usage is TRBJ2-5, with D unresolved. Trimming removed 5 bases at V and 5 bases at J, with 12 bases between. CDR3 length: 13 residues. Germline values: CDR1 SEHNR, CDR2 FQNEAQ (reference sequence).

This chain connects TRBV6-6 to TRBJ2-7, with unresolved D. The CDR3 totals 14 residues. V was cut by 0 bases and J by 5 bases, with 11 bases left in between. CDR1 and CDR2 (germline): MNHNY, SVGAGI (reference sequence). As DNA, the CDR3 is TGTGCCAGCAGTTACTCCCCCTGGAGAAACGAGCAGTACTTC. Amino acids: CASSYSPWRNEQYF.

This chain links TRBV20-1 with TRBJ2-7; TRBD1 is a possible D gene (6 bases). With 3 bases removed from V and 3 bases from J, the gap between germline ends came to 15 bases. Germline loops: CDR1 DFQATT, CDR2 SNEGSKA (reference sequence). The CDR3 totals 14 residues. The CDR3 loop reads CSASPADRNYEQYF. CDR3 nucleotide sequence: TGCAGTGCTAGCCCGGCGGACAGAAACTACGAGCAGTACTTC.

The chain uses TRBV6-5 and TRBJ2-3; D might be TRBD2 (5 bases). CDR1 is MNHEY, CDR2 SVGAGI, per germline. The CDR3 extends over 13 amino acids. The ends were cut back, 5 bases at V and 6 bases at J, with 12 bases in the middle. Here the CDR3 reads CASSQGSFDTQYF. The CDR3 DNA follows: TGTGCCAGCAGTCAAGGGAGCTTTGATACGCAGTATTTT.